These 22 T cell receptor beta chains came from one sample sequenced in a study of memory CD4+ T cells and cytomegalovirus serostatus. Sequencing was performed with immunoSEQ multiplex PCR; in TCRdb, only in-frame clones are kept and a portion is missing. The repertoire holds around 45,000 clones, with under 80% as singletons. The sort gate was single viable CD3+CD4+CD8-CD45RO+ cells for memory CD4+ T cells. The specimen sequenced was memory CD4+ T cells from blood. All receptors come from an adult in good health and CMV-seronegative.

J is TRBJ2-3 and V is TRBV1; the DNA was not used to check the table's D call, TRBD2. TRBV1 is a documented pseudogene. This CDR3 has 13 residues. The chain's CDR3 is CTSSCTLAGGLYF. CDR3 in DNA: TGCACCAGCAGCTGCACCCTAGCGGGGGGATTGTATTTT.

The chain carries TRBV20-1 and TRBJ1-2, with D unclear. Per the germline V gene, CDR1 is DFQATT and CDR2 is SNEGSKA (reference sequence). The CDR3 is 11 residues long. The germline V and J ends were trimmed by 5 bases and 6 bases, with 10 bases remaining between them. CDR3 in DNA: TGCAGTGCTCCACGGACCGATGGCTACACCTTC. This codes for CSAPRTDGYTF.

By share of the sample, this clone is medium-sized. J is TRBJ1-1 and V is TRBV15, with a possible D match to TRBD1 (5 bases). This CDR3 spans 15 amino acids. V was cut by 2 bases and J by 6 bases, with 16 bases left in between. Germline loops: CDR1 LNHNV, CDR2 YYDKDF (reference sequence). The CDR3 DNA is TGTGCCACCAGCAGACCTCAGGGCTGGGAGGCTGAAGCTTTCTTT. Residues: CATSRPQGWEAEAFF.

The chain employs TRBV19 and TRBJ1-2, with D tentatively TRBD1 (5 bases). Germline-derived CDR1 and CDR2 are LNHDA and SQIVND (reference sequence). The CDR3 is 12 residues long. With 5 bases removed from V and 8 bases from J, the gap between germline ends came to 12 bases. In DNA form, the CDR3 reads TGTGCCAGTAGTCCCACGAGGGGCGGCTACACCTTC. Translation: CASSPTRGGYTF.

V is TRBV2 and J is TRBJ2-5, with D perhaps matching TRBD1 (5 bases). The end of the DNA aligns better with TRBJ2-7, so the J call may be wrong. CDR3 size: 13 residues. CDR1 and CDR2 (germline): SNHLY, FYNNEI. The CDR3 loop reads CASSGAGNAEQYF. Here the CDR3 DNA reads TGTGCCAGCAGTGGGGCAGGGAACGCCGAGCAGTACTTC.

This chain uses TRBV19 with TRBJ2-7; D not certain. Trimming took 6 bases from V and 0 from J, leaving 9 bases between them. Germline loops: CDR1 LNHDA, CDR2 SQIVND (reference sequence). The CDR3 is made up of 13 amino acids. DNA of the CDR3: TGTGCCAGTAGAGACGACCTCTCCTACGAGCAGTACTTC. Encoded protein: CASRDDLSYEQYF.

The rearrangement links TRBV2 to TRBJ2-4; 9 bases agree with TRBD2. In germline, CDR1 is SNHLY, CDR2 FYNNEI. The ends lost 2 bases at V and 0 bases at J; junction bases unmatched: 14. The CDR3 is 20 amino acids. CDR3 region: CASSELSVSGGFLAKNIQYF. The CDR3 DNA sequence: TGTGCCAGCAGTGAATTGAGTGTCAGCGGGGGGTTTCTAGCCAAAAACATTCAGTACTTC.

The chain employs TRBV19 and TRBJ1-2; tentatively, D is TRBD1 (5 bases). This CDR3 contains 17 residues. Germline assignment: CDR1 LNHDA and CDR2 SQIVND (reference sequence). Between the trimmed V and J ends, which lost 11 bases and 3 bases, there was a span of 28 bases. In nucleotides, the CDR3 is TGTGCCTGCACTACGGGGTCGGTCGGGACCTTACACTATGGCTACACCTTC. Its protein is CACTTGSVGTLHYGYTF.

V usage is TRBV6-5 and J usage is TRBJ1-2, with D perhaps TRBD1 (5 bases). CDR1 MNHEY and CDR2 SVGAGI come from the germline V gene. The CDR3 extends over 15 amino acids. V lost 0 bases to trimming and J lost 3 bases, with 11 bases between them. The CDR3 loop reads CASSYSPKQDYGYTF. The CDR3 DNA sequence: TGTGCCAGCAGTTACTCTCCAAAACAGGACTATGGCTACACCTTC.

J is TRBJ2-7 and V is TRBV28; 12 bases match TRBD1. There are 20 residues in the CDR3. Trimming took 6 bases from V and 2 from J; bases not matched to a gene: 20. Germline V CDR1 and CDR2: MDHEN, SYDVKM. The CDR3: CASRGAPGQGALGNPYEQYF. The CDR3 DNA is TGTGCCAGCAGGGGGGCTCCGGGACAGGGGGCGCTCGGTAATCCCTACGAGCAGTACTTC. Full variable domain (remainder filled in from reference TRBV28 and TRBJ2-7): DVKVTQSSRYLVKRTGEKVFLECVQDMDHENMFWYRQDPGLGLRLIYFSYDVKMKEKGDIPEGYSVSREKKERFSLILESASTNQTSMYLCASRGAPGQGALGNPYEQYFGPGTRLTVT.

In this sample, this clone turned up a few times. V and J are TRBV4-3 and TRBJ2-3; TRBD2 aligns across 9 bases. Germline CDR1 LGHNA, CDR2 YSLEER. The CDR3 loop spans 16 amino acids. The J segment lost 3 bases and the V segment lost 0 bases, leaving 4 bases of the junction unmatched. The DNA for the CDR3 is TGCGCCAGCAGCCAAGATAGCGGGGGCGGTACAGATACGCAGTATTTT. This translates into CASSQDSGGGTDTQYF.

V and J are TRBV7-9 and TRBJ1-3; 9 bases fit TRBD1. The J segment lost 4 bases and the V segment lost 5 bases, leaving 6 bases of the junction unmatched. The CDR3 is made up of 15 amino acids. From germline, CDR1 is SEHNR and CDR2 FQNEAQ (reference sequence). In DNA, the CDR3 is TGTGCCAGCAGCCCGGGACAGGGCGCGGGAAACACCATATATTTT. It yields the protein CASSPGQGAGNTIYF.

The gene calls are TRBV7-3 and TRBJ2-1; no clear D gene. V was clipped by 2 bases and J by 0 bases, with 8 bases between them. This CDR3 has 15 amino acids. Germline lookup yields CDR1 SGHTA and CDR2 FQGTGA. The CDR3 region is CASSLQRSSYNEQFF. DNA for the CDR3: TGTGCCAGCAGCTTACAAAGGAGCTCCTACAATGAGCAGTTCTTC. Variable domain in full (rest from reference TRBV7-3 and TRBJ2-1): GAGVSQTPSNKVTEKGKYVELRCDPISGHTALYWYRQSLGQGPEFLIYFQGTGAADDSGLPNDRFFAVRPEGSVSTLKIQRTERGDSAVYLCASSLQRSSYNEQFFGPGTRLTVL.

V and J are TRBV5-1 and TRBJ1-3; the D is unclear. Trimming pared 4 bases from V and 0 bases from J, leaving 8 bases between. CDR3 size: 14 residues. Germline V lookup: CDR1 SGHRS, CDR2 YFSETQ. CDR3 sequence: CASSRQDSGNTIYF. The DNA for the CDR3 is TGCGCCAGCAGCAGGCAGGACTCTGGAAACACCATATATTTT.

The J gene is TRBJ1-6, the V gene TRBV5-1; D is possibly TRBD1 (5 bases). Looked up from germline, CDR1 is SGHRS and CDR2 is YFSETQ. This CDR3 is 13 amino acids long. Trimming shortened V by 3 bases and J by 7 bases, and 8 bases separated the two germline ends. CDR3 loop: CASSSEGNSPLHF. As DNA, the CDR3 is TGCGCCAGCAGCTCGGAGGGGAATTCACCCCTCCACTTT. The entire variable domain, with the rest obtained from reference TRBV5-1 and TRBJ1-6, is as follows: KAGVTQTPRYLIKTRGQQVTLSCSPISGHRSVSWYQQTPGQGLQFLFEYFSETQRNKGNFPGRFSGRQFSNSRSEMNVSTLELGDSALYLCASSSEGNSPLHFGNGTRLTVT.

The chain joins TRBV30 to TRBJ1-2, with 8 bases lining up with TRBD1. V trimming: 1 base; J trimming: 5 bases; junction bases outside the gene matches: 9. CDR1 and CDR2 from the germline V gene are GTSNPN and SVGIG (reference sequence). CDR3 length: 15 amino acids. The CDR3 DNA follows: TGTGCCTGGAGTGCCCGACAGGGGATTAATTATGGCTACACCTTC. Encoded protein: CAWSARQGINYGYTF. Looking up the rest from reference TRBV30 and TRBJ1-2 gives the full variable domain: SQTIHQWPATLVQPVGSPLSLECTVEGTSNPNLYWYRQAAGRGLQLLFYSVGIGQISSEVPQNLSASRPQDRQFILSSKKLLLSDSGFYLCAWSARQGINYGYTFGSGTRLTVV.

This clone has more than one count but fewer than ten. The chain has TRBV30 and TRBJ1-4, with D uncertain. Trimming took off 5 bases at V and 0 bases at J, with 7 bases between the two ends. The germline V gene has CDR1 GTSNPN and CDR2 SVGIG (reference sequence). The CDR3 loop spans 13 amino acids. The DNA for the CDR3 is TGTGCCTGGCAGGATGCAACTAATGAAAAACTGTTTTTT. This encodes CAWQDATNEKLFF. Full variable domain (remainder filled in from reference TRBV30 and TRBJ1-4): SQTIHQWPATLVQPVGSPLSLECTVEGTSNPNLYWYRQAAGRGLQLLFYSVGIGQISSEVPQNLSASRPQDRQFILSSKKLLLSDSGFYLCAWQDATNEKLFFGSGTQLSVL.

This chain connects TRBV29-1 to TRBJ2-3, with D perhaps matching TRBD2 (7 bases). The CDR3 totals 14 residues. The V end was cut by 7 bases, the J end by 1 base, with 15 bases between. Per the germline V gene, CDR1 is SQVTM and CDR2 is ANQGSEA. The CDR3 bases are TGCAGCGGCCGGCCGGGGGGCGGCACAGATACGCAGTATTTT. This sequence encodes CSGRPGGGTDTQYF.

The gene calls are TRBV14 and TRBJ1-1; D unresolved. Germline loops: CDR1 SGHDN, CDR2 FVKESK. V was trimmed by 0 bases and J by 11 bases, leaving 13 bases between them. This CDR3 has 13 residues. The CDR3 spells CASSQDRRGGAFF. CDR3 nucleotides: TGTGCCAGCAGCCAAGATAGACGCGGAGGGGCTTTCTTT.

This chain uses TRBV7-2 with TRBJ2-5; the D is unclear. Germline V gene lookup returns CDR1 SGHTA and CDR2 FQGNSA. The CDR3 has 16 amino acids. Trimming pared 1 base from V and 4 bases from J, leaving 16 bases between. The CDR3 nucleotides read TGTGCCAGCAGCTTAGGCTCTGGGGTCATACGAGAGACCCAGTACTTC. It is translated as CASSLGSGVIRETQYF.

For the CDR3, the DNA is TGTGCCAGCAGCCAAGATCTGACGGGGGGCCGTAATGAGCAGTTCTTC. Translated: CASSQDLTGGRNEQFF. V and J are TRBV4-2 and TRBJ2-1; D is perhaps TRBD2 (7 bases). V shed 0 bases and J shed 7 bases, with 16 bases lying between them. This CDR3 contains 16 residues. Germline loops: CDR1 LGHNA, CDR2 YNFKEQ.

The chain links TRBV27 to TRBJ2-5; TRBD1 is a possible D gene (6 bases). Trimming stripped 7 bases from V and 5 bases from J, with 14 bases between. The CDR3 is made up of 13 amino acids. The germline V gene has CDR1 MNHEY and CDR2 SMNVEV (reference sequence). The CDR3 region has the DNA TGTGCCAGCACGCGTGGGGGCGGGGAGACCCAGTACTTC. It encodes CASTRGGGETQYF.